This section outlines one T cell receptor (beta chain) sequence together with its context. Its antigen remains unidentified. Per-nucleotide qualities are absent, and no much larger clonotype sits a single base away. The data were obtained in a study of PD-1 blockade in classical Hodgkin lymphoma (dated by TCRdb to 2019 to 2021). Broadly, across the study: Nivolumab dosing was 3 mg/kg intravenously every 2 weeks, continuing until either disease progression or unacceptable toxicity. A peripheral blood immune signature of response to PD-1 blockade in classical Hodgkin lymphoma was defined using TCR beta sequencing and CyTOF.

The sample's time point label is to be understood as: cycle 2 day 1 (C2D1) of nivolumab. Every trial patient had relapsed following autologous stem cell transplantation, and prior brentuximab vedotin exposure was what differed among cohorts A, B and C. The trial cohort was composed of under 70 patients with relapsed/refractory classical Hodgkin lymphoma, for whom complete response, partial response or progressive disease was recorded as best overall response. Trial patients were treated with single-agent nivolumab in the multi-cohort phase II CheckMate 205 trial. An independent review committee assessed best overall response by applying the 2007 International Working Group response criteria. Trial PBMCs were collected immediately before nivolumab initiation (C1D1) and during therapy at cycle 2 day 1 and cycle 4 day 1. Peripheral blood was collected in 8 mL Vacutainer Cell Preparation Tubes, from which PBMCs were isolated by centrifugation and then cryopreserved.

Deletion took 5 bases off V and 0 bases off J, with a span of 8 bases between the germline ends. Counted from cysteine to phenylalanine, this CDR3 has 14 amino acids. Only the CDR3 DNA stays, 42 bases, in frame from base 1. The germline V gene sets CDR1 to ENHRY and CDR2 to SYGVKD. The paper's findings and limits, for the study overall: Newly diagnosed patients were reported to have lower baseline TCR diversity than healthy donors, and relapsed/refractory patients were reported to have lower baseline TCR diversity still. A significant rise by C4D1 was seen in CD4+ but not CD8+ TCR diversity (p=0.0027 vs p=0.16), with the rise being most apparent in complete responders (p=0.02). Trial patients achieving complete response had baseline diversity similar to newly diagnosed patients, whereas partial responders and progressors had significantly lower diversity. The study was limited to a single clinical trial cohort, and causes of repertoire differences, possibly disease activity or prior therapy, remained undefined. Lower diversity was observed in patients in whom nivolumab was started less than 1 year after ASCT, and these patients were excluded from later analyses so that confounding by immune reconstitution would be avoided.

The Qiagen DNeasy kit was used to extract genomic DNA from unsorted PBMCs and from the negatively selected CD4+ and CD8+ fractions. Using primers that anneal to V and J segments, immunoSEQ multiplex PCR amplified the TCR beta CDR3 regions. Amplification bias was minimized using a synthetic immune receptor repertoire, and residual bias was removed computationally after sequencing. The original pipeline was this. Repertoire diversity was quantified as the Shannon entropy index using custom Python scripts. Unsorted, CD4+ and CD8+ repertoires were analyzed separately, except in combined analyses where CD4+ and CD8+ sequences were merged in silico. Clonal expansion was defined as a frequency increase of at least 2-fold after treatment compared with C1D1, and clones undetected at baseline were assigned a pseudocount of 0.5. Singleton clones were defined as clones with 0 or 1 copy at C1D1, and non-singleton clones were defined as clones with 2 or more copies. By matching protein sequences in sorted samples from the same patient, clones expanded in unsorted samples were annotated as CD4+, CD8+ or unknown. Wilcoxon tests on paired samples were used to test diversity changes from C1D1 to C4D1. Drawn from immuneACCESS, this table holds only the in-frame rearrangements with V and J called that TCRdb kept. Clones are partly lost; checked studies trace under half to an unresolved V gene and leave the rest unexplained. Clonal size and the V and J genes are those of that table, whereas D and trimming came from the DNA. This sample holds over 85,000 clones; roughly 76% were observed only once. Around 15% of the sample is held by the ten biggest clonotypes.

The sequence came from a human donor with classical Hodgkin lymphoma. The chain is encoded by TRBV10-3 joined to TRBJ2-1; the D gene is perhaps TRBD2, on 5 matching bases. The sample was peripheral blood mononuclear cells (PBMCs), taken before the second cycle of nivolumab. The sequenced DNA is TGTGCCATCAGTCGGGGAAGCTCCTACAATGAGCAGTTCTTC. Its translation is CAISRGSSYNEQFF.